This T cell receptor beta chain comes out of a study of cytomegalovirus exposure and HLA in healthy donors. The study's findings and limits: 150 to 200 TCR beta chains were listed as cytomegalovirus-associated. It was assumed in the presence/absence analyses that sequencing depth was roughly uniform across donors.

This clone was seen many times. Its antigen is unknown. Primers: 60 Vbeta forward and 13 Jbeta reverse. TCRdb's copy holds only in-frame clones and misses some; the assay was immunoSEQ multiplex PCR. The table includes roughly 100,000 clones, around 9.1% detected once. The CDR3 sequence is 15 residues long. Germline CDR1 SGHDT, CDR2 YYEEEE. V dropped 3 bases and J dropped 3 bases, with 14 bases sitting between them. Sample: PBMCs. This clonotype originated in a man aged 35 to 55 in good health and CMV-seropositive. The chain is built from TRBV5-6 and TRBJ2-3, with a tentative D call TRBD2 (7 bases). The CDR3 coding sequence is TGTGCCAGCAGCTCGGGGGGCGATGCGACAGATACGCAGTATTTT. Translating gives CASSSGGDATDTQYF.